This entry lists 17 T cell receptor beta chains sequenced from one sample in a study of T cell responses to AZD1222 COVID-19 vaccine. The repertoire was sequenced with immunoSEQ multiplex PCR; TCRdb's copy has only in-frame clones and lacks some. The table lists 75,000 to 100,000 clones, 85% to 90% of them singletons. The source material was peripheral blood, sampled on day 0 of MenACWY control vaccination. The receptors stem from an adult in good health.

The chain combines TRBV2 with TRBJ1-1, with D tentatively TRBD1 (5 bases). The CDR3 loop spans 13 amino acids. V lost 6 bases and J lost 9, with 17 bases in between. CDR1 is SNHLY, CDR2 FYNNEI, per germline. This chain's CDR3 is CASRATTGTQAFF. The CDR3 region has the DNA TGTGCCAGCAGAGCAACCACCGGGACCCAAGCTTTCTTT.

The V call is TRBV4-1, the J call TRBJ2-7; no reliable D call. The V end lost 0 bases, the J end lost 0 bases, and 3 bases lay between the germline ends. Germline V CDR1 and CDR2: MGHRA, YSYEKL. The CDR3 contains 13 residues. CDR3 coding DNA: TGCGCCAGCAGCCAAGACGTCTCCTACGAGCAGTACTTC. Protein: CASSQDVSYEQYF.

CDR3 loop: CASSPGDSLNTEAFF. CDR3 DNA: TGCGCCAGCAGCCCCGGGGACAGCTTGAACACTGAAGCTTTCTTT. The rearrangement links TRBV5-1 to TRBJ1-1; 7 bases match TRBD1. Germline CDR1 SGHRS, CDR2 YFSETQ. The CDR3 sequence is 15 residues long. J gave up 0 bases and V 4 bases, and 6 bases lay outside the gene matches.

This clone was recorded only once. This chain joins TRBV18 and TRBJ1-4, with 8 bases that match TRBD1. V lost 6 bases to trimming and J lost 7 bases; unmatched junction nucleotides: 19. The CDR3 totals 18 residues. The germline CDR1 and CDR2 sequences are KGHSH and LQKENI. Here the CDR3 DNA reads TGTGCCAGCTCTCCCATACGGACAGGGCCTCTGGTCGGTGAAAAACTGTTTTTT. Translation: CASSPIRTGPLVGEKLFF.

The J gene is TRBJ2-7, the V gene TRBV2; 9 bases line up with TRBD1. CDR1 SNHLY and CDR2 FYNNEI come from the germline V gene. The CDR3 runs to 18 residues. The junction had 9 bases not matched to a gene; V was cut back by 0 bases and J by 0 bases. DNA for the CDR3: TGTGCCAGCAGTGAAGCGAAGCTTTGGGGACAGGGCTCCTACGAGCAGTACTTC. Translating gives CASSEAKLWGQGSYEQYF.

This chain joins TRBV6-1 and TRBJ1-1; no definite D call. V lost 2 bases and J 3 bases, leaving 7 bases between the germline ends. This CDR3 has 13 amino acids. From germline, CDR1 is MNHNS and CDR2 SASEGT. In nucleotides, the CDR3 is TGTGCCAGCAGTGAACAAATGGACACTGAAGCTTTCTTT. This translates into CASSEQMDTEAFF.

This chain uses TRBV24-1 with TRBJ2-2, with 7 bases lining up with TRBD2. Trimming cost V 7 bases and J 2 bases; bases outside gene matches: 15. CDR1 is KGHDR, CDR2 SFDVKD, per germline. The CDR3 is made up of 18 amino acids. This CDR3 is CATSSLREAGENTGELFF. CDR3 bases: TGTGCCACCAGCTCCCTACGGGAGGCGGGGGAAAACACCGGGGAGCTGTTTTTT.

The J gene is TRBJ1-1, the V gene TRBV5-1, with D possibly TRBD1 on 6 matching bases. Trimming took 3 bases from V and 1 from J, leaving 13 bases between them. The CDR3 length is 15 residues. The germline gives CDR1 SGHRS, CDR2 YFSETQ. CDR3 amino acids: CASSSGAQGNTEAFF. The CDR3, as DNA: TGCGCCAGCAGCTCCGGGGCACAGGGGAACACTGAAGCTTTCTTT. The complete variable domain, with remaining parts taken from reference TRBV5-1 and TRBJ1-1, reads KAGVTQTPRYLIKTRGQQVTLSCSPISGHRSVSWYQQTPGQGLQFLFEYFSETQRNKGNFPGRFSGRQFSNSRSEMNVSTLELGDSALYLCASSSGAQGNTEAFFGQGTRLTVV.

J is TRBJ2-3 and V is TRBV5-1, with D uncertain. The germline V gene encodes CDR1 SGHRS and CDR2 YFSETQ. V lost 4 bases and J 0 bases, leaving 15 bases between the germline ends. The CDR3 sequence is 16 residues long. The CDR3 sequence: CASSPLGLTSTDTQYF. CDR3 coding DNA: TGCGCCAGCAGCCCCCTAGGTTTGACTAGCACAGATACGCAGTATTTT. The complete variable domain, with remaining parts taken from reference TRBV5-1 and TRBJ2-3, reads KAGVTQTPRYLIKTRGQQVTLSCSPISGHRSVSWYQQTPGQGLQFLFEYFSETQRNKGNFPGRFSGRQFSNSRSEMNVSTLELGDSALYLCASSPLGLTSTDTQYFGPGTRLTVL.

The chain employs TRBV11-2 and TRBJ2-7; 7 bases align to TRBD2. CDR3 length equals 15 residues. The V gene's germline CDR1 is SGHAT and CDR2 FQNNGV. The junction had 9 bases not matched to a gene; V was cut back by 7 bases and J by 0 bases. The CDR3 sequence: CASTSLGGVSYEQYF. In DNA, the CDR3 is TGTGCCAGCACCAGCCTTGGGGGGGTCTCCTACGAGCAGTACTTC.

Remarks on this clone: Other DNA variants within this sample encode the same CDR3. The rearrangement joins TRBV18 to TRBJ1-1; D is unclear. Germline V CDR1 and CDR2: KGHSH, LQKENI. Between the trimmed V and J ends, which lost 2 bases and 5 bases, there was a span of 9 bases. This CDR3 comprises 13 residues. CDR3 nucleotides: TGTGCCAGCTCACCAGGGGTAGGGACTGAAGCTTTCTTT. This encodes CASSPGVGTEAFF.

V gene TRBV18 combines with J gene TRBJ2-7, with D maybe TRBD1 (6 bases). CDR1 and CDR2 (germline): KGHSH, LQKENI. CDR3 size: 14 residues. The V and J ends lost 1 base and 5 bases respectively, with 12 bases between them. CDR3 in DNA: TGTGCCAGCTCACCACAGGGGGTAGTGAACGAGCAGTACTTC. Its translation is CASSPQGVVNEQYF.

This rearrangement joins TRBV3-1 (or the pseudogene TRBV3-2) to TRBJ2-1; D is perhaps TRBD2 (5 bases). The V gene lost 0 bases and the J gene lost 3 bases, with 9 bases spanning the gap. This CDR3 spans 15 amino acids. Germline CDR1 LGHDT, CDR2 YNNKEL (reference sequence). This CDR3 reads CASSQDAGNYNEQFF. In DNA form, the CDR3 reads TGTGCCAGCAGCCAAGATGCGGGCAACTACAATGAGCAGTTCTTC.

This clone showed up just a few times. The chain employs TRBV27 and TRBJ2-2, with D unresolved. Per the germline V gene, CDR1 is MNHEY and CDR2 is SMNVEV (reference sequence). The CDR3 consists of 11 residues. V lost 6 bases and J lost 8, with 7 bases in between. The CDR3 bases are TGTGCCAGCAGCACCCGAGGGGAGCTGTTTTTT. Its protein product is CASSTRGELFF.

The genes are TRBV5-1 and TRBJ2-2; D not resolved. The V end was cut by 3 bases, the J end by 2 bases, with 5 bases between. Germline CDR1 reads SGHRS; CDR2 reads YFSETQ. CDR3 length: 13 amino acids. DNA for the CDR3: TGCGCCAGCAGCTCGCAAAACACCGGGGAGCTGTTTTTT. Residues: CASSSQNTGELFF.

This clone was detected only once. The chain joins TRBV6-6 to TRBJ2-4, with 7 bases lining up with TRBD1. The CDR3 contains 14 residues. Germline V gene sequence: CDR1 MNHNY, CDR2 SVGAGI (reference sequence). J gave up 1 base and V 5 bases, and 2 bases lay outside the gene matches. The DNA of the CDR3 is TGTGCCAGCAGTAAACAGGGGGCCAAAAACATTCAGTACTTC. It encodes CASSKQGAKNIQYF.

The chain has TRBV6-5 and TRBJ1-2, with 7 bases identical to TRBD1. CDR1 and CDR2 (germline): MNHEY, SVGAGI. This CDR3 is 14 amino acids long. V shed 4 bases, J shed 5 bases, and the junction held 7 bases outside the gene matches. The CDR3 sequence is CASSFDWDSYGYTF. In DNA form, the CDR3 reads TGTGCCAGCAGTTTCGACTGGGACAGTTATGGCTACACCTTC.